Listed below are T cell receptor beta chains from one sample, sequenced in a study of blood T cell repertoires in COVID-19. Repertoires were generated with immunoSEQ multiplex PCR, while TCRdb's copy carries only in-frame clones and drops some. The data hold roughly 360,000 clones, with approximately 90% observed a single time. The sequencing input was PBMCs or T cells enriched from blood (not recorded which). These receptors all come from a woman in her twenties or thirties with acute COVID-19. CDR3s include the opening cysteine and the closing phenylalanine or tryptophan. A D gene is named only where the DNA matches it firmly. The size field is filled for only some rows; it gives once, few, many or a size class.

j_call v_call clone_size d_call cdr3_aa cdr3_nt
TRBJ1-4 TRBV6-5 . TRBD1 CATRQGVKLFF TGTGCCACTCGACAGGGGGTTAAACTGTTTTTT
TRBJ2-1 TRBV29-1 . TRBD2 CSVEKTSGGLYNEQFF TGCAGCGTTGAAAAGACTAGCGGGGGCCTGTACAATGAGCAGTTCTTC
TRBJ2-5 TRBV15 . TRBD1 CATSRGTTGVVQETQYF TGTGCCACCAGCAGAGGTACGACAGGGGTCGTCCAAGAGACCCAGTACTTC
TRBJ2-3 TRBV9 . . CASSVAGVTTDTQYF TGTGCCAGCAGCGTAGCGGGGGTGACCACAGATACGCAGTATTTT
TRBJ2-7 TRBV18 . TRBD1 CASSQRGRYEQYF TGTGCCAGCTCACAGAGGGGGCGGTACGAGCAGTACTTC
TRBJ2-1 TRBV27 . . CASSFAPSPGAREQFF TGTGCCAGCAGTTTTGCCCCCTCCCCAGGGGCCCGAGAGCAGTTCTTC
TRBJ1-1 TRBV21-1 . . CASSKDAGQPLAFF TGTGCCAGCAGCAAAGATGCGGGGCAACCCTTAGCTTTCTTT
TRBJ1-6 TRBV2 . . CASRLRQVNSPLHF TGTGCCAGCAGACTCAGACAGGTGAATTCACCCCTCCACTTT
TRBJ2-3 TRBV7-6 few TRBD2 CASSLDPSGGSDTQYF TGTGCCAGCAGCTTAGACCCTAGCGGGGGTTCAGATACGCAGTATTTT
TRBJ2-2 TRBV6-2/TRBV6-3 few . CASSPMRSVTTGELFF TGTGCCAGCAGTCCGATGCGGTCAGTCACCACCGGGGAGCTGTTTTTT
TRBJ1-5 TRBV6-5 . TRBD1 CASSSPGTGHQPQHF TGTGCCAGCAGTTCGCCCGGGACAGGGCATCAGCCCCAGCATTTT
TRBJ2-1 TRBV5-5 . . CASSFSGFSYNEQFF TGTGCCAGCAGCTTCAGCGGGTTTTCCTACAATGAGCAGTTCTTC
TRBJ1-4 TRBV5-1 . TRBD1 CASSLGGTGNEKLFF TGCGCCAGCAGCTTGGGGGGGACAGGGAATGAAAAACTGTTTTTT
TRBJ2-7 TRBV15 . TRBD1 CATSRDGTVHYEQYF TGTGCCACCAGCAGAGATGGGACAGTACACTACGAGCAGTACTTC
TRBJ2-5 TRBV14 . TRBD2 CASSLSGGGIQETQYF TGTGCCAGCAGCCTTTCTGGCGGGGGGATACAAGAGACCCAGTACTTC
TRBJ2-7 TRBV6-9 . . CASSSGTNFYEQYF TGTGCCAGCAGTTCTGGGACAAATTTCTACGAGCAGTACTTC
TRBJ1-5 TRBV12-3/TRBV12-4 . . CASSLPGNQPQHF TGTGCCAGCAGCCTCCCGGGGAATCAGCCCCAGCATTTT
TRBJ2-7 TRBV24-1 . TRBD1 CATSDYRGEQYF TGTGCCACCAGTGATTACAGGGGAGAGCAGTACTTC
TRBJ1-1 TRBV28 . TRBD1 CASSETPDRSGTEAFF TGTGCCAGCAGCGAAACCCCGGACAGGAGTGGCACTGAAGCTTTCTTT
TRBJ2-1 TRBV7-3 . . CASSLSGVRNEQFF TGTGCCAGCAGCTTATCGGGGGTAAGGAATGAGCAGTTCTTC
TRBJ1-6 TRBV6-5 few TRBD1 CASSSSTGVYNSPLHF TGTGCCAGCAGTTCCTCCACAGGGGTCTATAATTCACCCCTCCACTTT
TRBJ2-7 TRBV27 . TRBD1 CASSSKGTGVLYEQYF TGTGCCAGCAGTTCAAAAGGGACAGGGGTGTTGTACGAGCAGTACTTC
TRBJ2-7 TRBV29-1 . . CSAATGSYEQYF TGCAGCGCCGCGACAGGTTCCTACGAGCAGTACTTC
TRBJ2-1 TRBV5-1 . TRBD1 CASRPGQSYNEQFF TGCGCCAGCAGGCCGGGACAGAGCTACAATGAGCAGTTCTTC
TRBJ2-3 TRBV3-1/TRBV3-2 . . CASSQDIDRAGTDTQYF TGTGCCAGCAGCCAAGATATCGACAGGGCGGGGACAGATACGCAGTATTTT
TRBJ2-1 TRBV30 . . CAWSVLPYNEQFF TGTGCCTGGAGTGTACTTCCTTACAATGAGCAGTTCTTC
TRBJ1-6 TRBV3-1/TRBV3-2 . . CASSSAGSSYNSPLHF TGTGCCAGCAGCTCGGCGGGAAGCTCCTATAATTCACCCCTCCACTTT
TRBJ2-1 TRBV27 . TRBD1 CASSLSQGAQGEQFF TGTGCCAGCAGTTTATCACAGGGGGCGCAGGGTGAGCAGTTCTTC
TRBJ1-2 TRBV28 . TRBD1 CASTLDPGTADLYGYTF TGTGCCAGCACCCTCGATCCTGGGACAGCGGACTTATATGGCTACACCTTC
TRBJ2-6 TRBV5-5 . TRBD1 CASSLGTGGLGANVLTF TGTGCCAGCAGCTTGGGGACAGGGGGTCTAGGGGCCAACGTCCTGACTTTC
TRBJ2-1 TRBV6-6 once . CASSYSGPGGNEQFF TGTGCCAGCAGTTACTCAGGACCTGGGGGGAATGAGCAGTTCTTC
TRBJ2-5 TRBV5-1 . TRBD1 CASSPGAVGRGTETQYF TGCGCCAGCAGCCCCGGAGCGGTGGGCAGGGGGACAGAGACCCAGTACTTC
TRBJ2-3 TRBV12-5 . . CASGLGAQNTDTQYF TGTGCTAGTGGTTTGGGGGCGCAGAACACAGATACGCAGTATTTT
TRBJ2-7 TRBV7-2 . TRBD2 CASSLDGGASYEQYF TGTGCCAGCAGCTTAGACGGGGGGGCCTCCTACGAGCAGTACTTC